This T cell receptor beta chain was observed in a study of blood T cells in healthy people across ages. From germline, CDR1 is LGHNA and CDR2 YSLEER. This CDR3 is built from 15 residues. Trimming pared 0 bases from V and 5 bases from J, leaving 13 bases between. There were healthy Caucasian individuals from Russia, aged roughly 6 to 100, serving as donors. Using a J-beta primer mix together with a sample-barcoded 5' primer, a second PCR was run for about 7 to 12 cycles. TCRdb called the 5' RACE reads again in MiXCR, with one record for every CDR3 protein. The table shows about 540,000 distinct CDR3 sequences, with about 25% occurring only once. These same records also appear under a second study, on T cells of mothers and their children.

The rearrangement joins TRBV4-3 to TRBJ1-1; D may be TRBD1 (5 bases). This sequence originates from a boy aged 5-17 years in good health. The sequenced sample consisted of blood. The CDR3 bases are TGCGCCAGCAGCCAAGATTCGTCCGGGGGGACTGAAGCTTTCTTT. It translates to CASSQDSSGGTEAFF.